A single sample gave rise to the 5 T cell receptor beta chains below, sequenced in a study of radiotherapy plus CTLA-4 blockade in lung cancer. The data were produced by immunoSEQ multiplex PCR, yet TCRdb's version contains in-frame clones alone and is incomplete. The sample lists 50,000 to 65,000 clones, 75% to 80% occurring once. Sequenced here: peripheral blood, sampled from a patient treated with radiotherapy plus ipilimumab. These receptors all come from a human donor with non-small cell lung cancer whose response to radiotherapy plus ipilimumab could not be evaluated.

CDR3 sequence: CASSPTQEGRYEKLFF. CDR3 DNA: TGTGCCAGCTCACCGACCCAGGAGGGGAGGTATGAAAAACTGTTTTTT. The genes are TRBV18 and TRBJ1-4; TRBD1 might be the D (5 bases). This CDR3 spans 16 amino acids. Germline lookup yields CDR1 KGHSH and CDR2 LQKENI. V was trimmed by 3 bases and J by 6 bases, leaving 17 bases between them. Filled out from reference TRBV18 and TRBJ1-4, the complete variable domain reads NAGVMQNPRHLVRRRGQEARLRCSPMKGHSHVYWYRQLPEEGLKFMVYLQKENIIDESGMPKERFSAEFPKEGPSILRIQQVVRGDSAAYFCASSPTQEGRYEKLFFGSGTQLSVL.

This clone has just a few counts. Here the CDR3 DNA reads TGTGCCAGTTATGCGGACGGGACAACTAATGAAAAACTGTTTTTT. This sequence encodes CASYADGTTNEKLFF. The rearrangement uses TRBV19 and TRBJ1-4; no reliable D call. The V and J ends lost 8 bases and 0 bases respectively, with 13 bases between them. This CDR3 has 15 residues. Germline-derived CDR1 and CDR2 are LNHDA and SQIVND (reference sequence).

The J gene is TRBJ1-2, the V gene TRBV7-9, with TRBD1 identical over 9 bases. V gave up 4 bases and J gave up 4 bases; unmatched junction bases: 10. Germline CDR1 reads SEHNR; CDR2 reads FQNEAQ (reference sequence). The CDR3 runs to 16 residues. For the CDR3, the DNA is TGTGCCAGCAGCTCAGTTACAGGGGGCGACAGCTATGGCTACACCTTC. Amino acid sequence: CASSSVTGGDSYGYTF.

This clone was counted a few times. The chain uses TRBV5-1 and TRBJ2-7, with 11 nucleotides matching TRBD1. This CDR3 contains 15 residues. Per the germline V gene, CDR1 is SGHRS and CDR2 is YFSETQ. The J segment lost 9 bases and the V segment lost 0 bases, leaving 8 bases of the junction unmatched. For the CDR3, the DNA is TGCGCCAGCAGCTTGGACGGACAGGGGGCTGTTGGGCAGTACTTC. It yields the protein CASSLDGQGAVGQYF.

The chain combines TRBV21-1 with TRBJ2-7; the DNA was not used to check the table's D call, TRBD2. TRBV21-1 is marked as a pseudogene. The CDR3 is 13 amino acids. The CDR3 region has the DNA TGTGCCAAGGGACTAGCGGGGGGGCTCAAGCAGTACTTC. This translates into CAKGLAGGLKQYF.